This T cell receptor (beta chain) originates from a study of cytomegalovirus exposure and HLA in healthy donors. Findings and limits, study-wide: In a later analysis, the majority of CMV-associated beta chains seemingly showed HLA restriction. In all likelihood, a cluster of highly shared sequence variants was a sequencing artifact. A previous analysis found most TCR beta V segments productive roughly 87% or roughly 30% of the time. TCR beta chains numbering under 200 were designated cytomegalovirus-associated.

The CDR3 extends over 15 amino acids. The germline CDR1 and CDR2 sequences are SGDLS and YYNGEE. V was cut by 1 base and J by 2 bases, with 9 bases left in between. 13 Jbeta primers and 60 Vbeta primers were used for the PCR. The protocol was immunoSEQ multiplex PCR, while the TCRdb copy is restricted to in-frame clones and leaves out a portion. Found here are some 200,000 clones, around 82% of them singletons; the top ten hold just under 3%. Points on this clone: Antigen unknown.

Specimen: PBMCs. The receptor was isolated from a woman in her 30s in good health and CMV-seronegative. V is TRBV9 and J is TRBJ1-4; tentative D call: TRBD1 (5 bases). The CDR3 DNA is TGTGCCAGCAGCGTACAAGGGGTGACTAATGAAAAACTGTTTTTT. It is translated as CASSVQGVTNEKLFF.